This T cell receptor (beta chain) was sequenced during a study of CD8+CD57+ T cells in acquired aplastic anemia. Genomic DNA provided the template from which TCR beta VDJ and CDR3 profiles were obtained. Via MiXCR, TCRdb re-called the reads, giving one row per CDR3 protein. The sample has over 150,000 distinct CDR3 sequences; around 48% are singletons. This CDR3 region has 14 residues. Deletions cut 7 bases from V and 4 bases from J, with 10 bases between. CDR1 and CDR2 from the germline V gene are KGHDR and SFDVKD. Patients chosen for sequencing had shown CD8+CD57+ cell expansion by flow cytometry. This clonotype has just one count.

The clonotype comes from a human donor with aplastic anemia. Sequenced: sorted CD4+, CD8+, or CD8+CD57+ T cells (not recorded which) from PBMCs. The chain combines TRBV24-1 with TRBJ2-6; D is ambiguous. This chain's CDR3 is CATSPRTGANVLTF. CDR3 DNA sequence: TGTGCCACCAGCCCCCGGACCGGGGCCAACGTCCTGACTTTC.